This is a list of T cell receptor beta chains from one sample in a study of T cell repertoires in cytomegalovirus infection. TCRdb re-called the reads with MiXCR, one entry per CDR3 protein. The table shows around 300,000 distinct CDR3 sequences, with 9% to 9.5% occurring only once. The sample consisted of PBMCs. Every receptor here comes from a human donor in good health (CMV status not recorded). Some clones in this sample may be carry-over from other donors' samples. Each CDR3 is given with its conserved first and last residue. The D gene is left open where the match is weak. Only some rows state a clone size, as once, few, many or a class for expanded clones.

J gene	clone size	V gene	D gene	CDR3 DNA	CDR3 protein
TRBJ1-2	many	TRBV7-2	TRBD1	TGTGCCAGCAGCTTAGCGGGGACAGGGAACGATGGCTACACCTTC	CASSLAGTGNDGYTF
TRBJ1-1	many	TRBV18	.	TGTGCCAGCTCACGGAGGCAGGACAGCCCCGCCGCTGAAGCTTTCTTT	CASSRRQDSPAAEAFF
TRBJ2-5	.	TRBV18	TRBD2	TGTGCCAGCTCACCACGCGGGCGACTGACTAGCGGTTTTCCGTTGCCGTACTTC	CASSPRGRLTSGFPLPYF
TRBJ1-1	.	TRBV5-6	.	TGTGCCAGCAGCTCAGTAGGGCGTTGGGCTGAAGCTTTCTTT	CASSSVGRWAEAFF
TRBJ2-7	few	TRBV10-3	.	TGTGCCATCAGTGAGTTTAACGAGCAGTACTTC	CAISEFNEQYF
TRBJ1-5	many	TRBV7-2	.	TGTGCCAGCAGCTCACGGACTGGGAATCAGCCCCAGCATTTT	CASSSRTGNQPQHF
TRBJ1-3	many	TRBV25-1	.	TGTGCCAGCACCGGAGACGGTGCCTCTGGAAACACCATATATTTT	CASTGDGASGNTIYF
TRBJ2-7	few	TRBV25-1	TRBD2	TGTGCCAGCAGTTCCTTAGCGGGTATAGAGGGCTACGAGCAGTACTTC	CASSSLAGIEGYEQYF
TRBJ1-1	few	TRBV12-3/TRBV12-4	TRBD1	TGTGCCAGCAGCCCTAGATTGGACAGGGGGACGGGCACTGAAGCTTTCTTT	CASSPRLDRGTGTEAFF
TRBJ1-6	few	TRBV20-1	TRBD1	TGCAGTGCTAGGACAGGGAGTGGAACACCCCTCCACTTT	CSARTGSGTPLHF
TRBJ2-7	.	TRBV7-6	.	TGTGCCAACAGCTTAGGAAGATCTACAGGGTTTGGCATCGAGCAGTACTTC	CANSLGRSTGFGIEQYF
TRBJ1-2	.	TRBV6-6	TRBD1	TGTGCCAGCAGCCTGAGGGAACAGGGGGCAAGGGAGGGTGGCTACACCTTC	CASSLREQGAREGGYTF
TRBJ2-2	.	TRBV5-5	.	TGTGCCAGCAGCTTGTTTCCGGGACAGAACACCGGGGAGCTGTTTTTT	CASSLFPGQNTGELFF
TRBJ1-2	few	TRBV6-4	.	TGTGCCAGCAGTGAGAGAGGGGGCTATGGCTACACCTTC	CASSERGGYGYTF
TRBJ1-2	few	TRBV6-5	TRBD1	TGTGCCAGCAGTTACGGGGACAGTAGCTATGGCTACACCTTC	CASSYGDSSYGYTF
TRBJ2-5	.	TRBV19	TRBD2	TGTGCCAGTAGTCCGAGGACTAGCGGCAAGTACCAAGAGACCCAGTACTTC	CASSPRTSGKYQETQYF
TRBJ2-7	many	TRBV9	.	TGTGCCAGCAGCCCGCGGGACTCCTACGAGCAGTACTTC	CASSPRDSYEQYF
TRBJ1-5	.	TRBV7-2	TRBD1	TGTGCCAGCACCTCAGGGGGCTGGAATCAGCCCCAGCATTTT	CASTSGGWNQPQHF
TRBJ2-1	.	TRBV7-8	TRBD1	TGTGCCAGCAGCCCCTTAAGGCAGGGGGCCGATGAGCAGTTCTTC	CASSPLRQGADEQFF
TRBJ2-2	many	TRBV4-2	.	TGTGCCAGCAGCCAAGCTTGGGCGGGGTCTGCGAACACCGGGGAGCTGTTTTTT	CASSQAWAGSANTGELFF
TRBJ1-6	few	TRBV6-6	.	TGTGCCAGCAGCATACAGGGTACGGGAGATTCACCCCTCCACTTT	CASSIQGTGDSPLHF
TRBJ2-5	few	TRBV28	.	TGTGCCAGCAGTTTATTAGGCGTTGGGGGAACCGGCCAAGAGACCCAGTACTTC	CASSLLGVGGTGQETQYF
TRBJ2-3	.	TRBV19	TRBD1	TGTGCCAGTAGTATGCCTTGGACAGGGGCTGGAGATACGCAGTATTTT	CASSMPWTGAGDTQYF
TRBJ1-1	.	TRBV6-6	.	TGTGCCAGCATTATATTTGGCACTGAAGCTTTCTTT	CASIIFGTEAFF
TRBJ2-3	few	TRBV20-1	TRBD2	TGCAGTGGAGAGCGGGAGACAGATACGCAGTATTTT	CSGERETDTQYF
TRBJ1-1	.	TRBV28	.	TGTGCCAGCAGTAAGGCAGGACAGCTTTATGAAGCTTTCTTT	CASSKAGQLYEAFF
TRBJ1-6	many	TRBV7-2	.	TGTGCCAGCAGCTTAGACGGGGGTAATTCACCCCTCCACTTT	CASSLDGGNSPLHF
TRBJ1-4	.	TRBV20-1	.	TGCAGTGCTAGGGGCAGTGCAACTAATGAAAAACTGTTTTTT	CSARGSATNEKLFF
TRBJ2-1	.	TRBV10-3	.	TGTGCCATCAGTGTCTCAGGGGACTATGAGCAGTTCTTC	CAISVSGDYEQFF
TRBJ1-4	.	TRBV28	.	TGTGCCAGCGCAGGGTTCAATGAAAAACTGTTTTTT	CASAGFNEKLFF
TRBJ1-1	many	TRBV7-2	.	TGTGCCAGCAGCTCTTATTCTGCTGAAGCTTTCTTT	CASSSYSAEAFF
TRBJ1-4	few	TRBV2	.	TGTGCCAGCAGTGCACATACGGCGGCTAATGAAAAACTGTTTTTT	CASSAHTAANEKLFF
TRBJ2-3	.	TRBV3-1	TRBD2	TGTGCCAGCAGCAGACTAGCGGGGGACCTCACAGATACGCAGTATTTT	CASSRLAGDLTDTQYF
TRBJ2-2	.	TRBV11-2	TRBD2	TGTGCCAGCAGCTTCTTAGCGGGAGGCACCGGGGAGCTGTTTTTT	CASSFLAGGTGELFF
TRBJ2-7	many	TRBV7-2	.	TGTGCCAGCAGTGTAGTTAATAGCTACGAGCAGTACTTC	CASSVVNSYEQYF
TRBJ2-7	few	TRBV20-1	TRBD1	TGCAGTGCCCCCGGGACAGGGAGGGGAAAGATCTACGAGCAGTACTTC	CSAPGTGRGKIYEQYF
TRBJ1-5	few	TRBV7-8	.	TGTGCCAGCAGCATCTACAGGGTGGGGCAGCCCCAGCATTTT	CASSIYRVGQPQHF
TRBJ2-1	few	TRBV19	.	TGTGCCAGTAGTCTGGAGGGACTGGTAAATGAGCAGTTCTTC	CASSLEGLVNEQFF
TRBJ2-1	many	TRBV7-3	.	TGTGCCAGCAGCTTAAGGGACTCGAGGGACGAGCAGTTCTTC	CASSLRDSRDEQFF
TRBJ1-5	many	TRBV7-2	.	TGTGCCAGCAGCCTTATGGACAGCAATCAGCCCCAGCATTTT	CASSLMDSNQPQHF
TRBJ2-3	many	TRBV7-9	.	TGTGCCAGCAGCAAGAGTGGGGGTAAAGGAGATACGCAGTATTTT	CASSKSGGKGDTQYF
TRBJ1-6	many	TRBV7-8	.	TGTGCCAGCAGCTTAGATCGACAGCGTGCGAATTCACCCCTCCACTTT	CASSLDRQRANSPLHF
TRBJ2-7	many	TRBV7-9	TRBD1	TGTGCCAGCAGCGATAAACAGGGGATGAGCTACGAGCAGTACTTC	CASSDKQGMSYEQYF
TRBJ1-2	.	TRBV6-1	TRBD1	TGTGCCAGCAGGCCCAATACCGGACAGGCAAACTATGGCTACACCTTC	CASRPNTGQANYGYTF
TRBJ2-1	many	TRBV4-3	TRBD2	TGCGCCAGCAGCCAAGGACTAGCGGAACCCTACAATGAGCAGTTCTTC	CASSQGLAEPYNEQFF
TRBJ2-3	few	TRBV24-1	TRBD1	TGTGCCACCAGTGACCGGACCAGGGGGGATACGCAGTATTTT	CATSDRTRGDTQYF
TRBJ2-3	few	TRBV20-1	.	TGCAGTGCGGCTCCGGGCCTGAGGTTGAATACGCAGTATTTT	CSAAPGLRLNTQYF
TRBJ1-5	few	TRBV4-2	.	TGTGCCAGCAGCCAAGATCTGTGGCAGGGGCTGGATCAGCCCCAGCATTTT	CASSQDLWQGLDQPQHF
TRBJ2-6	many	TRBV19	.	TGTGCCAGCTCCGCCGGGCTTTTTCAGTTGGGGGCCAACGTCCTGACTTTC	CASSAGLFQLGANVLTF
TRBJ2-7	.	TRBV12-3/TRBV12-4	TRBD2	TGTGCCAGCAGACGCGGACTAGCGGTCAACGAGCAGTACTTC	CASRRGLAVNEQYF
TRBJ2-2	once	TRBV12-3/TRBV12-4	.	TGTGCCAGCGTGTTTGGACAGACCACCGGGGAGCTGTTTTTT	CASVFGQTTGELFF
TRBJ2-1	few	TRBV20-1	TRBD2	TGCAGTGCCGGGGGGGGACTAGCGGGTAATGAGCAGTTCTTC	CSAGGGLAGNEQFF
TRBJ2-7	many	TRBV28	.	TGTGCCAGCAGTTTATCCCCCCTCGGGATTGGATACGAGCAGTACTTC	CASSLSPLGIGYEQYF
TRBJ2-7	.	TRBV7-9	.	TGTGCATCGCAAAGAGGCATACACGAGCAGTACTTC	CASQRGIHEQYF